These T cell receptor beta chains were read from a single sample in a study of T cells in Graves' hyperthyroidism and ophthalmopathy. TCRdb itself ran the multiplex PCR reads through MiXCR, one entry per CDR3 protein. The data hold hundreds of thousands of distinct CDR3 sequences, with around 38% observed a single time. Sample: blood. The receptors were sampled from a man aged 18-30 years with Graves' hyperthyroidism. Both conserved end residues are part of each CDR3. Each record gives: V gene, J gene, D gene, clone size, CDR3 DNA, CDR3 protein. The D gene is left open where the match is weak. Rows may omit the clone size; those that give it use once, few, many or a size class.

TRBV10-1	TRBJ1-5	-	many	TGCGCCAGCGAGTGGGAAGGGGGTCAGCCCCAGCATTTT	CASEWEGGQPQHF
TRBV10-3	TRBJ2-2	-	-	TGTGCCACCGGGACACAGGGCGGGGAGCTGTTTTTT	CATGTQGGELFF
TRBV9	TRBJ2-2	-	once	TGTGCCAGCAGCCTATGGACCTCCCCCGCCACCGGGGAGCTGTTTTTT	CASSLWTSPATGELFF
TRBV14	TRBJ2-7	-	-	TGTGCCAGCAGCCAAGACTCTCCGGACGGCTACTCCTACGAGCAGTACTTC	CASSQDSPDGYSYEQYF
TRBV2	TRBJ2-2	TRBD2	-	TGTGCCAGTAGTATCCTAGCGGGGGAGACCACCTTGGGCACCGGGGAGCTGTTTTTT	CASSILAGETTLGTGELFF
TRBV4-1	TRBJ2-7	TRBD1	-	TGCGCCAGCAGCCAAGGGACAGGGGCCTCCTACGAGCAGTACTTC	CASSQGTGASYEQYF
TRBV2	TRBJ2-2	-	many	TGTGCCAGCAGGGCCGGACAGACCACCGGGGAGCTGTTTTTT	CASRAGQTTGELFF
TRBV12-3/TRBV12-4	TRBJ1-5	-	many	TGTGCCAGCAGCTCAGGGAATCAGCCCCAGCATTTT	CASSSGNQPQHF
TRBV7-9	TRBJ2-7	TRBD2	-	TGCGCCAGCAGCCAAGGGGATCCTAGCGGGATAAGCGAGCAGTACTTC	CASSQGDPSGISEQYF
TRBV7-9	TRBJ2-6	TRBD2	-	TGTGCCAGCAGCTTAGGCTGGGAGGGGCTGCTGACTTTC	CASSLGWEGLLTF
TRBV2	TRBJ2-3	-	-	TGTGCCAGCAGTGGGACCGAGCCAGATACGCAGTATTTT	CASSGTEPDTQYF
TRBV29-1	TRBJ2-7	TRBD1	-	TGCAGCGCCGGACAGGTCGGTTATAATGAAAAGGGGAACGAGCAGTACTTC	CSAGQVGYNEKGNEQYF
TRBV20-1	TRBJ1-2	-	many	TGCAGTGCGCCCGATTCGGCAGGTCGCTATGGCTACACCTTC	CSAPDSAGRYGYTF
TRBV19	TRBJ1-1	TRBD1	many	TGTGCCAGTAGGATAGGGGGCGTGAACACTGAAGCTTTCTTT	CASRIGGVNTEAFF
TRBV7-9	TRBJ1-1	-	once	TGTGCCAGCAGCCCCCTCAGGTTACAGAACACTGAAGCTTTCTTT	CASSPLRLQNTEAFF
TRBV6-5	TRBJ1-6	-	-	TGTGCCAGCAGTCACCGGGGCAGGTCAATTAATTCACCCCTCCACTTT	CASSHRGRSINSPLHF
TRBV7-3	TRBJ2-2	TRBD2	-	TGTGCCAGCAGCTTTACTAGCGCCAACACCGGGGAGCTGTTTTTT	CASSFTSANTGELFF
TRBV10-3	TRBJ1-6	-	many	TGTGCCATCAGTGTGCAGAAAACCGATTCACCCCTCCACTTT	CAISVQKTDSPLHF
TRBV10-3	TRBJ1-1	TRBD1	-	TGTGCTCCTAGGGGGCCGGACACTGAAGCTTTCTTT	CAPRGPDTEAFF
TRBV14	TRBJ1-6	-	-	TGTGCCAGCAGCCAAGATCTGGCCCCGGGGTCACCCCTCCACTTT	CASSQDLAPGSPLHF
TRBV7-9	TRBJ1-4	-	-	TGTGCCAGCAGCTCCCCCAGTAGACCGTCCCCGCTGTTTTTT	CASSSPSRPSPLFF
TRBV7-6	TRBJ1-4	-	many	TGTGCCAGCAGAGAGGCAGGACCTAATGAAAAACTGTTTTTT	CASREAGPNEKLFF
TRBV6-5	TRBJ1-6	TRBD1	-	TGTGCCAGCAGTTCCGGACAGGGCCGGGGATCACCCCTCCACTTT	CASSSGQGRGSPLHF
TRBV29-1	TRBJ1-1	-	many	TGCAGCGCGTGGCCAGGGTGGGGCACTGAAGCTTTCTTT	CSAWPGWGTEAFF
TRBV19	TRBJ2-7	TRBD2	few	TGTGCCAGTAGTATCTCGGCTAGCGGGACCTACGAGCAGTACTTC	CASSISASGTYEQYF
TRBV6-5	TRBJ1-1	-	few	TGTGCCAGCAGTTTAGTACTGGGCACTGAAGCTTTCTTT	CASSLVLGTEAFF